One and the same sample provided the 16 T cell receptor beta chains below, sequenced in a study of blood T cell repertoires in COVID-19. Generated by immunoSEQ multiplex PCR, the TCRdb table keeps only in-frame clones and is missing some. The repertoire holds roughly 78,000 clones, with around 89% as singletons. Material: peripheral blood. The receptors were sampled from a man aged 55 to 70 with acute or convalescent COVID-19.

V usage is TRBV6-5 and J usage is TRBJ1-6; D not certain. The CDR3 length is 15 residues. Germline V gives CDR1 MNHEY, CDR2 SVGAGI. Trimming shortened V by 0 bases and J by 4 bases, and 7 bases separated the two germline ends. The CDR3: CASSYSTRYNSPLHF. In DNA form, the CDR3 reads TGTGCCAGCAGTTACTCGACGAGGTATAATTCACCCCTCCACTTT.

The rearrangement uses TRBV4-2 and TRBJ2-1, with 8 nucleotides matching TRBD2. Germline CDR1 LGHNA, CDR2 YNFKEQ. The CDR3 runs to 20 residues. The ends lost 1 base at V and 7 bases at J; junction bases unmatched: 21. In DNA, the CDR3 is TGTGCCAGCAGCCAAGCAATCAGCGGGGGCTTTCCTACGTCCCAAAATGAGCAGTTCTTC. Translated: CASSQAISGGFPTSQNEQFF.

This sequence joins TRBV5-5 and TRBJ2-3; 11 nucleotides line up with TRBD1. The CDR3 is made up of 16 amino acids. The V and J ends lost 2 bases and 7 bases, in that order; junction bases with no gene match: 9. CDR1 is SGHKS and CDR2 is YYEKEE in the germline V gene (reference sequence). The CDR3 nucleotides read TGTGCCAGCAGCTTTCCCCTTGGACAGGGGGCGTATACGCAGTATTTT. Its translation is CASSFPLGQGAYTQYF. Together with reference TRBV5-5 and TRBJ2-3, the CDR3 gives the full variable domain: DAGVTQSPTHLIKTRGQQVTLRCSPISGHKSVSWYQQVLGQGPQFIFQYYEKEERGRGNFPDRFSARQFPNYSSELNVNALLLGDSALYLCASSFPLGQGAYTQYFGPGTRLTVL.

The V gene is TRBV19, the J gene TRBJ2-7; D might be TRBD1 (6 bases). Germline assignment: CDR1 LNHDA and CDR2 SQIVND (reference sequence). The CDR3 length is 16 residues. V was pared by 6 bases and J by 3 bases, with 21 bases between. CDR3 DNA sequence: TGTGCCAGTAGAAAATTCGGACAGACCCTTGACTACGAGCAGTACTTC. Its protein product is CASRKFGQTLDYEQYF. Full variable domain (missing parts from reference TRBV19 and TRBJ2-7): DGGITQSPKYLFRKEGQNVTLSCEQNLNHDAMYWYRQDPGQGLRLIYYSQIVNDFQKGDIAEGYSVSREKKESFPLTVTSAQKNPTAFYLCASRKFGQTLDYEQYFGPGTRLTVT.

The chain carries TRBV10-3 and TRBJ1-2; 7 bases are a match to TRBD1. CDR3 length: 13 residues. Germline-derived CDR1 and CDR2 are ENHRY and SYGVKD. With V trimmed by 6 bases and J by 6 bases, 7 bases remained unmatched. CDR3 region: CAIRGDSRHGYTF. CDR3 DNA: TGTGCCATCAGGGGGGACAGTCGCCATGGCTACACCTTC.

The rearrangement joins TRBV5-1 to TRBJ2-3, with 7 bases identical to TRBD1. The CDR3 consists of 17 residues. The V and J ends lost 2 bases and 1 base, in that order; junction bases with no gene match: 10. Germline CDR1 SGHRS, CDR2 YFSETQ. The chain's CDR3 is CASSFTGTAMRTDTQYF. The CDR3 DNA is TGCGCCAGCAGCTTCACCGGGACAGCAATGCGCACAGATACGCAGTATTTT.

CDR3 nucleotides: TGTGCCAGCAGTGATACCGGGACAGGGGCGCCCGGGGAGCTGTTTTTT. Translating it yields CASSDTGTGAPGELFF. This chain connects TRBV6-1 to TRBJ2-2; TRBD1 matches 10 bases. Germline assignment: CDR1 MNHNS and CDR2 SASEGT. The V and J ends lost 3 bases and 6 bases, in that order; junction bases with no gene match: 7. The CDR3 extends over 16 amino acids.

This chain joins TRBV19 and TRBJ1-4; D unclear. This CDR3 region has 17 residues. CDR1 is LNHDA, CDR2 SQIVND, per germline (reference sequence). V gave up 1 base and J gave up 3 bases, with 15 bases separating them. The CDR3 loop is CASSIGVWRQANEKLFF. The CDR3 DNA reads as TGTGCCAGTAGTATAGGGGTTTGGAGGCAAGCTAATGAAAAACTGTTTTTT. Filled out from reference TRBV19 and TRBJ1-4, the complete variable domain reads DGGITQSPKYLFRKEGQNVTLSCEQNLNHDAMYWYRQDPGQGLRLIYYSQIVNDFQKGDIAEGYSVSREKKESFPLTVTSAQKNPTAFYLCASSIGVWRQANEKLFFGSGTQLSVL.

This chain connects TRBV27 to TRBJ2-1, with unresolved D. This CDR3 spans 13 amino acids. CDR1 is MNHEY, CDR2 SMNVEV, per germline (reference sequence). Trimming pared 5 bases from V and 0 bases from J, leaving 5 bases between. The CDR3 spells CASSASSYNEQFF. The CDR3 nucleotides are TGTGCCAGCAGTGCGAGCTCCTACAATGAGCAGTTCTTC.

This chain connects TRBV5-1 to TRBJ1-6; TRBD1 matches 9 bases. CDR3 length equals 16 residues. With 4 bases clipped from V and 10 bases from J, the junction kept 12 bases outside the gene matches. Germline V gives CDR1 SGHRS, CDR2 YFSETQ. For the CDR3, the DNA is TGCGCCAGCAGCCGAGCCGGGACAGGGACTTCCTCACCCCTCCACTTT. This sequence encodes CASSRAGTGTSSPLHF.

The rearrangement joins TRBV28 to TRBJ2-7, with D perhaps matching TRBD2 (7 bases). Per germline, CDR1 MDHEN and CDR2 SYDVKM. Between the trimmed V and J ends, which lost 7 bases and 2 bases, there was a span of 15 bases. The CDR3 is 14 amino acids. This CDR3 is CASTGGGETYEQYF. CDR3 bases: TGTGCCAGCACCGGAGGGGGGGAAACCTACGAGCAGTACTTC.

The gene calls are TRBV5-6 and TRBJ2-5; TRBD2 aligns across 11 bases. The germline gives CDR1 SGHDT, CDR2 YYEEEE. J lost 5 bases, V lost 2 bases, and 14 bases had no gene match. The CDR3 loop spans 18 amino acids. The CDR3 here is CASSFPPVIAGGTETQYF. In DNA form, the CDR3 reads TGTGCCAGCAGCTTTCCCCCGGTCATAGCGGGAGGGACCGAGACCCAGTACTTC.

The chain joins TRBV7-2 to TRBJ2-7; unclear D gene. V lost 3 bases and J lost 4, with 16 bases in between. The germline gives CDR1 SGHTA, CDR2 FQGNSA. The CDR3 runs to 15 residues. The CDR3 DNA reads TGTGCCAGCAGCTTGTGGGCCAGCAGTGGATACGAGCAGTACTTC. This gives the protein CASSLWASSGYEQYF. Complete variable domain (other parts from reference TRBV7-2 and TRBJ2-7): GAGVSQSPSNKVTEKGKDVELRCDPISGHTALYWYRQSLGQGLEFLIYFQGNSAPDKSGLPSDRFSAERTGGSVSTLTIQRTQQEDSAVYLCASSLWASSGYEQYFGPGTRLTVT.

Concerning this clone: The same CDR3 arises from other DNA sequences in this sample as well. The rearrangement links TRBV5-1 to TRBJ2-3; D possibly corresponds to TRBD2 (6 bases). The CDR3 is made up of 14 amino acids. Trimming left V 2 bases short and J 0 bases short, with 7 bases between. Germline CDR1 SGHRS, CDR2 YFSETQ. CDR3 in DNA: TGCGCCAGCAGCTTTAGCGGTAGCACAGATACGCAGTATTTT. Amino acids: CASSFSGSTDTQYF.

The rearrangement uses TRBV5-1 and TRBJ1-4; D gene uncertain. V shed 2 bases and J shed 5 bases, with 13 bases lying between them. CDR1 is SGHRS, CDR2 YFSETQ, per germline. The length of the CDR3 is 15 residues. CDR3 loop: CASSFLAGMNEKLFF. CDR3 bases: TGCGCCAGCAGCTTCTTGGCCGGGATGAATGAAAAACTGTTTTTT. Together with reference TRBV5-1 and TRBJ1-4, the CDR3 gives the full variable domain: KAGVTQTPRYLIKTRGQQVTLSCSPISGHRSVSWYQQTPGQGLQFLFEYFSETQRNKGNFPGRFSGRQFSNSRSEMNVSTLELGDSALYLCASSFLAGMNEKLFFGSGTQLSVL.

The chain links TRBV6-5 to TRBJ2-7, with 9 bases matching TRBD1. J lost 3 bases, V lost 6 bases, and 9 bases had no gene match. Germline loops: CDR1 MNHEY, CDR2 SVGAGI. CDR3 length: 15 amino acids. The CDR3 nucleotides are TGTGCCAGCAGACAGGACAGGGGCGGAGACTACGAGCAGTACTTC. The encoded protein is CASRQDRGGDYEQYF.